This T cell receptor beta chain emerged from a study of blood T cell repertoires in COVID-19 (dated by TCRdb to about 2020). As for the study more broadly: Samples covering the acute and convalescent phases of COVID-19 were provided by collaborators in the United States, Italy and Spain. The material from the prospective study consisted of cDNA or gDNA derived from T cells, B-cell-depleted T cells, or PBMCs. A de-identified subject ID, COVID-19 status, age in years and sex were almost always included in the sample metadata. The repertoires were made available in a free public database intended to serve as a resource for research on the immune response to SARS-CoV-2. The samples were drawn from the first 160 participants of the ongoing ImmuneRACE study and from 1,254 subjects provided by 6 global collaborators. Where HLA class I and class II types were available, the types were taken from metadata supplied by the sample provider, not from assay-based typing. Subjects who had been exposed to COVID-19, were actively infected with it, or had recovered from it provided the deeply sampled blood TCRbeta repertoires that made up the dataset. The full study reports these points: The quantity of clinical and demographic metadata differed by source and by participant and was supplied without curation.

About this clone: Its antigen is not yet known. No much larger clone exists at a distance of one base, and base qualities are not known.

The collaborating institutions used their own protocols to collect whole blood in K2EDTA tubes. For TCRbeta analysis, collaborators shipped samples in one of three forms: frozen whole blood, isolated PBMCs, or DNA extracted from either of those sample types. TCRbeta CDR3 regions were amplified from genomic DNA using the immunoSEQ Assay, a bias-controlled multiplex PCR. Concerning the study's data processing: Nucleated cell counts per sample were estimated from amplification of reference gene primers within the assay. To quantify the absolute abundance of each unique TCRbeta CDR3 rearrangement, sequence reads were collapsed and filtered. For each sample, productive Simpson clonality was calculated by taking the square root of Simpson's diversity index across productive rearrangements. Here the immuneACCESS table is served through TCRdb, limited to in-frame sequences with V and J called. Missing clones are a known gap in these copies; in checked studies unresolved V genes cover under half, and the rest lacks a known reason. That table supplies the V and J calls and clone size; D and trimming were determined from the DNA. Recorded for this sample are 110,000 to 150,000 clones; around 86% of them occurred a single time. Of the sample, around 4% falls within the top ten clones.

Per the germline V gene (reference sequence), GTSNPN is the CDR1 and SVGIG is the CDR2. At the junction V is shortened by 0 bases and J by 1 base, with 12 bases in between. The CDR3, from cysteine to phenylalanine, totals 15 residues. Only CDR3 DNA is held: 45 bases, read in frame from base 1. The sequencing sample was made of peripheral blood. This clonotype was sampled from a woman older than 75 with acute or convalescent COVID-19. The chain is assembled from TRBV30 and TRBJ1-1, with the D gene too uncertain to name. The base sequence is TGTGCCTGGAGTGTACCCCGCGGGGAGAACACTGAAGCTTTCTTT. The encoded protein is CAWSVPRGENTEAFF.